The rows below give T cell receptor beta chains drawn from one sample of a study of T cell responses to AZD1222 COVID-19 vaccine. The data were produced by immunoSEQ multiplex PCR, yet TCRdb's version contains in-frame clones alone and is incomplete. Of 180,000 or so clones listed, 90% to 95% are singletons. Sequencing used peripheral blood, obtained 28 days after the second dose of the MenACWY control vaccine. Source of these receptors: an adult who received the MenACWY meningococcal vaccine as a control. Both conserved end residues are part of each CDR3. Fields, in order: V gene, D gene, J gene, clone size, CDR3 DNA, CDR3 protein. The D gene is left open where the match is weak. Clone size is not always given. Where it is, it says once, few, many or a class for expanded clones.

TRBV7-9	NA	TRBJ1-4	NA	TGTGCCAGCAGCTTAGAGGCAGGGGTCAATGAAAAACTGTTTTTT	CASSLEAGVNEKLFF
TRBV28	NA	TRBJ1-1	NA	TGTGCCAGCGTCGGGGCGAACTTGAACACTGAAGCTTTCTTT	CASVGANLNTEAFF
TRBV4-3	NA	TRBJ1-1	NA	TGCGCCAGCAGCCAGGTGGTCGGGACTGAAGCTTTCTTT	CASSQVVGTEAFF
TRBV7-8	NA	TRBJ1-2	once	TGTGCCAGCAGCTTAGGGACCACAGGGACTTATGGCTACACCTTC	CASSLGTTGTYGYTF
TRBV2	NA	TRBJ2-5	NA	TGTGCCAGCACCGGAGGGCGGGTAAAGGCAGAGACCCAGTACTTC	CASTGGRVKAETQYF
TRBV4-1	NA	TRBJ1-5	NA	TGCGCCAGCAGCCCCAGACATAATAGCAATCAGCCCCAGCATTTT	CASSPRHNSNQPQHF
TRBV19	NA	TRBJ1-5	NA	TGTGCCAGTAGAGATACCGGGACAAGAAGGAATCAGCCCCAGCATTTT	CASRDTGTRRNQPQHF
TRBV19	NA	TRBJ1-6	once	TGTGCCAGTAGTATAGACGGACAGCGGTCCCTCCACTTT	CASSIDGQRSLHF
TRBV2	TRBD2	TRBJ2-3	NA	TGTGCCAGCACGGGACTAGCGGGGAGGGATGGCACAGATACGCAGTATTTT	CASTGLAGRDGTDTQYF
TRBV6-5	NA	TRBJ2-1	NA	TGTGCCAGCAGTTACTCGCAGGTGCTAGCCTACAATGAGCAGTTCTTC	CASSYSQVLAYNEQFF
TRBV18	NA	TRBJ1-5	NA	TGTGCCAGCTCACCAAACCAGGGCGGTCAGCCCCAGCATTTT	CASSPNQGGQPQHF
TRBV9	NA	TRBJ2-2	NA	TGTGCCAGCAGCGTTCCGACCGGGGAGCTGTTTTTT	CASSVPTGELFF
TRBV19	NA	TRBJ1-1	NA	TGTGCCAGTAGTCCCAGGGAATTGAACACTGAAGCTTTCTTT	CASSPRELNTEAFF